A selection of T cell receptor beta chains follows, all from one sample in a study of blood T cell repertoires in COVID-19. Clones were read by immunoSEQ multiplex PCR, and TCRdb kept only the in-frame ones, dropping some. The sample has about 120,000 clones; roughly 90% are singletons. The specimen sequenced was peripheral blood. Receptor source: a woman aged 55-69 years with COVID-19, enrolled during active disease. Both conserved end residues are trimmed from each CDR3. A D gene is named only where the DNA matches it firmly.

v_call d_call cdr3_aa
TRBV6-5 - ASSIPGQQF
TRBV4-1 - ASSQQGTDTQY
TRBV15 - ATSRESPGQAYEQY
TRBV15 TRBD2 ATSRGLAGGTEQF
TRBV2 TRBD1 ASSVQGPNSEETQY
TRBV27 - ASSFSAGYGYT
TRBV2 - ATISRVSYGYT
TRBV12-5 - ASGLVRFSGDENTEAF
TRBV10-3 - AIRFSDGNTIY
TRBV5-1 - ASSLDGNYEKLF
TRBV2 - ASSEQTGRDTQY
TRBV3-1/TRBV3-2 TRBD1 ASSQPGTGVDTIY
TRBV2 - ASSELSTPNGYT
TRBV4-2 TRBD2 ASSQERTSGGAWGSYNEQF
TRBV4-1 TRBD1 ASSRETGGVDEQY
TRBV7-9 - ASSPTGAYEQY
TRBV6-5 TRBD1 ASVKDRLYYGYT
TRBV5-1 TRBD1 ASSLQGDGYT
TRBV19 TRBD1 ASSRIDREHTEAF
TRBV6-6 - ASSGRMNTEAF
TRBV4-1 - ASSLTRITGELF
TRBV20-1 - SASQIGEYSNQPQH
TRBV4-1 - ASSQATSDYNEQF
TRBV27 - ASSLSAVLGSSRFQY
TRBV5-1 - ASSLPTDSNTGELF
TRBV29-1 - SVEERQNTEAF